The 9 T cell receptor beta chains below come from one sample, sequenced in a study of human T cells and chemical hapten exposure. The time point is: patch test 1, 2 weeks after DPC sensitization. Sample treatment: therapeutic diphenylcyclopropenone sensitization with weekly scalp DPC. TCRdb re-called the RACE reads with MiXCR, one entry per CDR3 protein. This table has 70,000 to 100,000 distinct CDR3 sequences, approximately 8% appearing once. Sequencing used whole blood, obtained in connection with sensitization to the hapten diphenylcyclopropenone (DPC). The receptors stem from a woman aged 25 to 39 with alopecia areata. Some clones in this sample may be carry-over from other donors' samples.

Many counts were recorded for this clonotype. The chain combines TRBV7-2 with TRBJ1-2; D gene ambiguous. The CDR3 consists of 12 residues. V was cut by 1 base and J by 1 base, with 1 base left in between. From germline, CDR1 is SGHTA and CDR2 FQGNSA. CDR3 sequence: CASSLDNYGYTF. In DNA, the CDR3 is TGTGCCAGCAGCTTAGATAACTATGGCTACACCTTC.

At least ten counts were recorded for this clonotype. J is TRBJ1-1 and V is TRBV20-1, with 10 nucleotides matching TRBD1. V trimming: 0 bases; J trimming: 4 bases; junction bases outside the gene matches: 2. CDR1 and CDR2 from the germline V gene are DFQATT and SNEGSKA (reference sequence). The length of the CDR3 is 14 residues. CDR3 in DNA: TGCAGTGCTAGAGATGGGACAGGGGTCACTGAAGCTTTCTTT. It codes for CSARDGTGVTEAFF.

This clonotype was recorded a few times. V usage is TRBV20-1 and J usage is TRBJ1-4, with D perhaps matching TRBD1 (5 bases). The germline CDR1 and CDR2 sequences are DFQATT and SNEGSKA (reference sequence). This CDR3 has 13 amino acids. With 3 bases removed from V and 8 bases from J, the gap between germline ends came to 13 bases. For the CDR3, the DNA is TGCAGTGCTAGTAGTAACAGGAGGGAAAAACTGTTTTTT. Its protein product is CSASSNRREKLFF.

This clonotype showed up many times. V usage is TRBV2 and J usage is TRBJ2-6; either TRBD1 or TRBD2 may supply D (5 bases each). Germline CDR1 is SNHLY and CDR2 is FYNNEI. The CDR3 contains 17 residues. V dropped 6 bases and J dropped 0 bases, with 15 bases sitting between them. CDR3 residues: CASRGTWFYSGANVLTF. For the CDR3, the DNA is TGTGCCAGCAGAGGGACCTGGTTTTACTCTGGGGCCAACGTCCTGACTTTC. Full variable domain (remainder filled in from reference TRBV2 and TRBJ2-6): EPEVTQTPSHQVTQMGQEVILRCVPISNHLYFYWYRQILGQKVEFLVSFYNNEISEKSEIFDDQFSVERPDGSNFTLKIRSTKLEDSAMYFCASRGTWFYSGANVLTFGAGSRLTVL.

V and J are TRBV3-1 and TRBJ1-2; 10 bases align to TRBD1. The CDR3 contains 14 residues. With 4 bases clipped from V and 4 bases from J, the junction kept 3 bases outside the gene matches. Germline values: CDR1 LGHDT, CDR2 YNNKEL (reference sequence). DNA for the CDR3: TGTGCCAGCAGCCGACAGGGGGCCCGCTATGGCTACACCTTC. Amino acids: CASSRQGARYGYTF.

This clonotype was counted many times. The rearrangement uses TRBV5-6 and TRBJ1-6; D might be TRBD1 (6 bases). Germline V gene data show CDR1 as SGHDT and CDR2 as YYEEEE. There are 14 residues in the CDR3. Trimming shortened V by 1 base and J by 11 bases, and 13 bases separated the two germline ends. CDR3 bases: TGTGCCAGCAGCTTGCTGCAGGGGTTGGCACCCCTCCACTTT. This gives the protein CASSLLQGLAPLHF.

This clonotype was observed at least ten times. This chain connects TRBV29-1 to TRBJ2-1; 9 bases match TRBD2. With V trimmed by 5 bases and J by 4 bases, 3 bases remained unmatched. From germline, CDR1 is SQVTM and CDR2 ANQGSEA. The CDR3 sequence is 13 residues long. For the CDR3, the DNA is TGCAGCGTTTCTAGCGGGGTTTACAATGAGCAGTTCTTC. This encodes CSVSSGVYNEQFF.

This clonotype was seen repeatedly, ten times or more. The chain carries TRBV29-1 and TRBJ1-4; D remains unclear. Looked up from germline, CDR1 is SQVTM and CDR2 is ANQGSEA. V gave up 4 bases and J gave up 8 bases, with 8 bases separating them. The CDR3 sequence is 11 residues long. The CDR3 loop reads CSVGVGEKLFF. DNA of the CDR3: TGCAGCGTTGGCGTTGGGGAAAAACTGTTTTTT.

V is TRBV7-2 and J is TRBJ1-5, with TRBD1 identical over 7 bases. With V trimmed by 4 bases and J by 4 bases, 7 bases remained unmatched. The CDR3 is 15 amino acids. Germline V gene lookup returns CDR1 SGHTA and CDR2 FQGNSA. In DNA, the CDR3 is TGTGCCAGCAGCTACAGGACAGGTCCTAATCAGCCCCAGCATTTT. Its protein product is CASSYRTGPNQPQHF.